These T cell receptor beta chains were read from a single sample in a study of cytomegalovirus exposure and HLA in healthy donors. Libraries were prepared by immunoSEQ multiplex PCR; TCRdb keeps only in-frame clonotypes and omits some of them. This table has more than 80,000 clones, around 60% appearing once. Sequencing input: PBMCs. Receptor source: a human donor in good health. The CDR3 runs from the conserved cysteine through the conserved F or W. A D gene is named only where the DNA matches it firmly. Clone size is stated in some rows and not others, as once, few, many or a class when expanded.

d_call	v_call	clone_size	j_call	cdr3_aa	cdr3_nt
.	TRBV5-4	.	TRBJ1-1	CASSLLADSYTEAFF	TGTGCCAGCAGCTTGCTCGCTGACAGTTACACTGAAGCTTTCTTT
TRBD2	TRBV12-5	.	TRBJ2-5	CASREEGTETQYF	TGTGCTAGCCGGGAGGAGGGAACGGAGACCCAGTACTTC
.	TRBV19	.	TRBJ1-1	CASSTGGPKAFF	TGTGCCAGTAGTACGGGGGGACCTAAAGCTTTCTTT
.	TRBV18	once	TRBJ1-1	CASSPTTTRLNTEAFF	TGTGCCAGCTCACCGACAACGACCCGATTGAACACTGAAGCTTTCTTT
.	TRBV6-6	few	TRBJ1-1	CASSPGGGSTEAFF	TGTGCCAGCAGTCCGGGGGGGGGAAGCACTGAAGCTTTCTTT
TRBD1	TRBV7-9	.	TRBJ1-4	CASSQDRGEKLFF	TGTGCCAGCAGCCAGGACAGGGGAGAAAAACTGTTTTTT
.	TRBV5-1	.	TRBJ1-4	CASSSDGLNEKLFF	TGCGCCAGCAGCTCGGACGGACTTAATGAAAAACTGTTTTTT
.	TRBV18	.	TRBJ2-1	CASSPSGANEQFF	TGTGCCAGCTCACCGTCGGGAGCCAATGAGCAGTTCTTC
.	TRBV30	.	TRBJ2-7	CAWRPGIYEQYF	TGTGCCTGGCGTCCGGGTATCTACGAGCAGTACTTC
.	TRBV19	.	TRBJ2-3	CASSLRQDTDTQYF	TGTGCCAGTAGTCTACGACAGGACACAGATACGCAGTATTTT
TRBD1	TRBV25-1	.	TRBJ1-1	CASRRTGGTEAFF	TGTGCCAGCAGAAGGACAGGGGGCACTGAAGCTTTCTTT
.	TRBV11-3	.	TRBJ1-1	CASSPKTDPFNTEAFF	TGTGCCAGCAGCCCCAAGACAGACCCTTTTAACACTGAAGCTTTCTTT
TRBD1	TRBV9	once	TRBJ1-5	CASSVDQGAHQPQHF	TGTGCCAGCAGCGTAGACCAGGGGGCCCATCAGCCCCAGCATTTT
.	TRBV9	.	TRBJ2-2	CASSPRSDAGELLF	TGTGCCAGCAGCCCCCGATCGGATGCCGGGGAGCTGCTTTTT
.	TRBV6-6	.	TRBJ1-1	CASSAGRTSTEAFF	TGTGCCAGCAGTGCAGGGAGGACTAGCACTGAAGCTTTCTTT
TRBD1	TRBV11-3	.	TRBJ1-3	CASSSMTPGQGIGSGNTIYF	TGTGCCAGCAGCTCCATGACACCAGGACAGGGGATAGGTTCTGGAAACACCATATATTTT
.	TRBV9	.	TRBJ1-2	CASSERPGYGYTF	TGTGCCAGCAGCGAGAGGCCTGGCTATGGCTACACCTTC
TRBD1	TRBV29-1	few	TRBJ1-2	CSASNRQGDGYTF	TGCAGCGCTTCTAATAGACAGGGAGATGGCTACACCTTC
TRBD1	TRBV29-1	.	TRBJ2-3	CSADGQGGADTQYF	TGCAGCGCCGACGGACAGGGAGGAGCAGATACGCAGTATTTT
.	TRBV19	few	TRBJ1-1	CASSATGNTEAFF	TGTGCCAGTAGTGCGACGGGGAACACTGAAGCTTTCTTT
TRBD1	TRBV19	.	TRBJ2-3	CASSNRQGGSSTDTQYF	TGTGCCAGTAGTAACCGACAGGGGGGTTCTAGCACAGATACGCAGTATTTT
.	TRBV29-1	.	TRBJ1-1	CSVDYTGGSEAFF	TGCAGCGTGGATTACACCGGGGGGAGTGAGGCTTTCTTT
.	TRBV7-2	.	TRBJ2-2	CASSLRTDNTGELFF	TGTGCCAGCAGCCTACGGACAGATAACACCGGGGAGCTGTTTTTT
TRBD1	TRBV27	.	TRBJ2-7	CASSLKGQGYYEQYF	TGTGCCAGCAGTTTAAAGGGACAGGGGTACTACGAGCAGTACTTC
TRBD2	TRBV5-1	.	TRBJ2-1	CASSLSGGLNEQFF	TGCGCCAGCAGCTTAAGCGGGGGTCTCAATGAGCAGTTCTTC
.	TRBV9	.	TRBJ1-6	CASSPRTVGSPLHF	TGTGCCAGCAGCCCCCGGACAGTGGGTTCACCCCTCCACTTT
.	TRBV7-3	.	TRBJ1-2	CASSFDKTVNYGYTF	TGTGCCAGCAGCTTTGACAAGACAGTTAACTATGGCTACACCTTC
TRBD1	TRBV18	.	TRBJ1-6	CASSRGTGGAQGDSPLHF	TGTGCCAGCTCACGAGGGACAGGGGGAGCGCAAGGGGATTCACCCCTCCACTTT
.	TRBV7-9	.	TRBJ1-1	CASSSEGGTEAFF	TGTGCCAGCAGCTCCGAGGGGGGGACTGAAGCTTTCTTT
TRBD1	TRBV6-5	.	TRBJ2-7	CASTDIGQGTNEQYF	TGTGCCAGCACTGACATCGGACAGGGGACGAATGAGCAGTACTTC
.	TRBV11-3	once	TRBJ2-2	CASSSGVTGELFF	TGTGCCAGCAGCTCCGGGGTCACCGGGGAGCTGTTTTTT
.	TRBV18	.	TRBJ1-5	CASSPGLTNQPQHF	TGTGCCAGCTCACCAGGACTGACCAATCAGCCCCAGCATTTT
TRBD2	TRBV5-1	.	TRBJ2-3	CASSLAASGGRDTQYF	TGCGCCAGCAGCTTGGCGGCTAGCGGGGGGCGGGATACGCAGTATTTT
TRBD1	TRBV10-3	.	TRBJ1-5	CAISESGTGRNQPQHF	TGTGCCATCAGTGAGTCAGGGACAGGACGCAATCAGCCCCAGCATTTT
TRBD1	TRBV5-6	few	TRBJ2-4	CASSALTGVRNIQYF	TGTGCCAGCAGCGCCCTGACAGGGGTGCGGAACATTCAGTACTTC
.	TRBV30	.	TRBJ2-7	CAWSVTLAISSYEQYF	TGTGCCTGGAGTGTTACATTAGCCATTAGCTCCTACGAGCAGTACTTC